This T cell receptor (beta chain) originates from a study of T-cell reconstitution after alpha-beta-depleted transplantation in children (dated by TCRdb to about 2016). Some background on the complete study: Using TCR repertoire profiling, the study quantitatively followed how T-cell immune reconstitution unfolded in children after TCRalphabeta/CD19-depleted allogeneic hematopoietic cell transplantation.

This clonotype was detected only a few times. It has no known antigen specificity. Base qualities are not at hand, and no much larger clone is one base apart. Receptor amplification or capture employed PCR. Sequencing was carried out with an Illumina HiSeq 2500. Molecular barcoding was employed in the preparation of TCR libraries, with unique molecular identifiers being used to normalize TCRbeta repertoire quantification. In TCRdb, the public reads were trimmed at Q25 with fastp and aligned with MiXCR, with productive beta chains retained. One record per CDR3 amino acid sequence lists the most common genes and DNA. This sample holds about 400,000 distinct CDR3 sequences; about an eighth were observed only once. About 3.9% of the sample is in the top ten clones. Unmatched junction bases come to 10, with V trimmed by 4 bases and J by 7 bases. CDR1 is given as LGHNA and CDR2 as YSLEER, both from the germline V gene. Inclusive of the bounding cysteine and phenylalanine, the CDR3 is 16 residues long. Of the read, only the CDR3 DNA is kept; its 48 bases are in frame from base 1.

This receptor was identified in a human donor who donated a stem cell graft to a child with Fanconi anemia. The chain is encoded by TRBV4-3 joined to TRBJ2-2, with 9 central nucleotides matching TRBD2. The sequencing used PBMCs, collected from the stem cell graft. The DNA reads TGCGCCAGCAGCCCCAGAGTAGCGGGGGAGGTCGGGGAGCTGTTTTTT. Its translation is CASSPRVAGEVGELFF.